This section outlines one T cell receptor (beta chain) sequence together with its context. Its antigen remains unidentified. This entry is derived from a study of cytomegalovirus exposure and HLA in healthy donors. General study findings and limits: Donors belonging to an Asian-associated ancestry cluster reportedly showed fewer N-insertions in productive TCRs than the roughly 680-donor mean, according to what a later analysis found. Fewer than 200 TCR beta chains were listed as cytomegalovirus-associated. Later on, a genetic analysis was performed. It linked a missense variant in DCLRE1C with V- and J-gene trimming of TCR beta.

The junction had 4 bases not matched to a gene; V was cut back by 5 bases and J by 5 bases. Germline CDR1 MNHEY, CDR2 SVGAGI. The CDR3 consists of 14 residues. PCR involved 60 Vbeta and 13 Jbeta primers. In the authors' workflow: A later analysis tallied 80 million or so unique TCR beta chains, 10 million to 12 million of them shared. Using immunoSEQ multiplex PCR, the repertoire was profiled, and TCRdb retains in-frame clones only, with some absent. That table gives V, J and clone size, and the DNA gave D and trimming. This table holds some 190,000 clones, 80% to 90% found once. The sequenced sample was PBMCs. The receptor's source is a male donor in good health and CMV-seronegative. The chain joins TRBV6-5 to TRBJ2-5, with 11 bases matching TRBD2. The CDR3 DNA follows: TGTGCCAGCAGTGAGGGACTAGCGGCGGAGACCCAGTACTTC. Amino acids: CASSEGLAAETQYF.